This TCR beta chain was captured by sequencing in a study of T cells in Graves' hyperthyroidism and ophthalmopathy. Regarding the study as a whole: Through a model of 13 V-J features, ophthalmopathy was separated from stable hyperthyroidism. Most clonotypes expanded in thyroid above 0.001 were likewise present in blood.

Regions amplified from RNA transcripts were the TCR beta CDR3 regions. First-round RT-PCR targeting the TCR CDR3 was performed with the HTBI primer set. One entry per CDR3 protein results from TCRdb running MiXCR on the multiplex PCR reads. Of a few hundred thousand distinct CDR3 sequences in the sample, around 14% are singletons; the top ten hold about 7%. As concerns this clonotype: Its matching antigen is unknown. A much larger clone differs from this one at a single base, so this may be a read error.

The ends lost 5 bases at V and 3 bases at J; junction bases unmatched: 6. The germline CDR1 and CDR2 sequences are DFQATT and SNEGSKA (reference sequence). The CDR3 is 14 residues long. The sequence was collected from a young woman with Graves' hyperthyroidism. Sequencing input: blood. The chain recombines TRBV20-1 with TRBJ2-1, with 8 bases matching TRBD2. CDR3 nucleotide sequence: TGCAGTGCTGGACTCCGGGAGGGCTACAATGAGCAGTTCTTC. It specifies CSAGLREGYNEQFF.